This is a list of T cell receptor beta chains from one sample in a study of T-cell memory formation after mild COVID-19. TCRdb re-analysed the 5' RACE reads in MiXCR, keeping a single row per CDR3 protein. The sample consists of 150,000 to 200,000 distinct CDR3 sequences, about 9.9% of them appearing once. The specimen was PBMCs or a T cell subset sorted from them (not recorded which). Receptors originate from a man aged 18 to 30 who had mild COVID-19 (a few samples of this study predate the infection). Cell type and time point are not known. CDR3s include the opening cysteine and the closing phenylalanine or tryptophan. Fields, in order: V gene, clone size, J gene, D gene, CDR3 DNA, CDR3 protein. D genes are given only for firm matches. Clone size is not always given. Where it is, it says once, few, many or a class for expanded clones.

TRBV6-1	few	TRBJ1-2	NA	TGTGCCAGCATCAGGGACTATGGCTACACCTTC	CASIRDYGYTF
TRBV15	NA	TRBJ2-1	TRBD2	TGTGCCACCAGCAGAGATTACGGACTAGCAAACAATGAGCAGTTCTTC	CATSRDYGLANNEQFF
TRBV5-4	few	TRBJ2-3	NA	TGTGCCAGCCGGCCCGGGGGGCACACAGATACGCAGTATTTT	CASRPGGHTDTQYF
TRBV7-3	few	TRBJ2-3	NA	TGTGCCAGCAGCATGGGACTCTCTAGCACAGATACGCAGTATTTT	CASSMGLSSTDTQYF
TRBV2	few	TRBJ2-2	NA	TGTGCCAGCAGTGAACAGGGCCAGGGGTCCGGGGAGCTGTTTTTT	CASSEQGQGSGELFF
TRBV5-1	NA	TRBJ2-5	NA	TGCGCCAGCAGCTTCATTGGGTTCCAAGAGACCCAGTACTTC	CASSFIGFQETQYF
TRBV5-1	few	TRBJ2-1	NA	TGCGCCAGCAGCTTGGGTGCTGTCTCCTACAATGAGCAGTTCTTC	CASSLGAVSYNEQFF
TRBV20-1	NA	TRBJ2-5	TRBD2	TGCAGTGCTACTCCGCGGGGGGGGGCGGAGACCCAGTACTTC	CSATPRGGAETQYF
TRBV5-1	many	TRBJ2-1	TRBD2	TGCGCCAGCAGTCCGGGGGGTAATGAGCAGTTCTTC	CASSPGGNEQFF
TRBV20-1	few	TRBJ2-1	TRBD2	TGCAGTGCGGGGACTAGCGGGGGGCAGAATGAGCAGTTCTTC	CSAGTSGGQNEQFF
TRBV5-1	many	TRBJ1-2	TRBD1	TGCGCCAGCAGCTTCGGACAGGGGGAAAGGGATGGCTACACCTTC	CASSFGQGERDGYTF
TRBV7-8	NA	TRBJ2-5	NA	TGTGCCAGCAGCTTAGTATGGGCCTCACGGGTAATGGAGACCCAGTACTTC	CASSLVWASRVMETQYF
TRBV6-5	NA	TRBJ1-2	NA	TGTGCCAGCAGTTCGGGGGGTCGCTACACCTTC	CASSSGGRYTF
TRBV6-5	many	TRBJ2-5	NA	TGTGCCAGCAGTTACTCCGGGGAAGAGACCCAGTACTTC	CASSYSGEETQYF
TRBV7-2	few	TRBJ2-1	NA	TGTGCCAGCAGCTTACTAGGGACTGAGCAGTTCTTC	CASSLLGTEQFF
TRBV18	few	TRBJ1-6	NA	TGTGCCAGCTCACCACAGGCGAGCTCCTATAATTCACCCCTCCACTTT	CASSPQASSYNSPLHF
TRBV30	many	TRBJ2-7	TRBD1	TGTGCCTGGAGTATCCAGGGGGCCTACGAGCAGTACTTC	CAWSIQGAYEQYF
TRBV3-1	NA	TRBJ1-4	TRBD1	TGTGCCAGCAGCAGGGGGACAGGGCCAAATGAAAAACTGTTTTTT	CASSRGTGPNEKLFF
TRBV7-6	few	TRBJ1-1	TRBD1	TGTGCCAGCAGCTCCCCGGGACAGGGTATCACTGAAGCTTTCTTT	CASSSPGQGITEAFF
TRBV9	few	TRBJ2-1	TRBD2	TGTGCCAGCAGCGTAGGGATAGCGGGGGGGCCGAGTAATGAGCAGTTCTTC	CASSVGIAGGPSNEQFF
TRBV7-9	NA	TRBJ2-6	TRBD1	TGTGCCAGCAGCTTTAGCCGGGACAGGGTCGCTTTTTCGGCCAACGTCCTGACTTTC	CASSFSRDRVAFSANVLTF
TRBV7-2	NA	TRBJ1-2	NA	TGTGCCAGCAGCTTCTCGGTACAGGAGAACTATGGCTACACCTTC	CASSFSVQENYGYTF
TRBV6-2/TRBV6-3	few	TRBJ2-4	TRBD2	TGTGCCAGCAGTAGCGGGGGGCGTGACATTCAGTACTTC	CASSSGGRDIQYF
TRBV4-3	NA	TRBJ1-6	TRBD1	TGCGCCAGCAGCCCGACCGTTACCGGGACAGGGGCATCACCCCTCCACTTT	CASSPTVTGTGASPLHF
TRBV12-3/TRBV12-4	many	TRBJ2-3	TRBD1	TGTGCCAGCAGTCCGTCAGGAGGACAGGTGGGCACAGATACGCAGTATTTT	CASSPSGGQVGTDTQYF
TRBV7-2	many	TRBJ2-7	NA	TGTGCCAGCAGCTTAGCCTGGGGGCCCTCCTACGAGCAGTACTTC	CASSLAWGPSYEQYF
TRBV7-9	many	TRBJ1-5	NA	TGTGCCAGCAACGGACGGATGGATCAGCCCCAGCATTTT	CASNGRMDQPQHF
TRBV7-2	NA	TRBJ1-2	NA	TGTGCCAGCAGCCGCGGACAGATTAACTATGGCTACACCTTC	CASSRGQINYGYTF
TRBV11-1	NA	TRBJ2-5	NA	TGTGCCAGCAGCTTTTTCCCCCCAGGGATCCGAAAAGAGGAGACCCAGTACTTC	CASSFFPPGIRKEETQYF
TRBV20-1	few	TRBJ2-3	TRBD2	TGCAGTGCATCGGACTCGCGGGGGGTTTCGCAGTATTTT	CSASDSRGVSQYF
TRBV10-3	many	TRBJ1-1	NA	TGTGCCATCAGTGAGGGGCACTCAAGGAGGACTGAAGCTTTCTTT	CAISEGHSRRTEAFF
TRBV3-1	few	TRBJ1-4	TRBD1	TGTGCCAGCAGCTCTGGGACAGGAGCTAATGAAAAACTGTTTTTT	CASSSGTGANEKLFF
TRBV6-5	few	TRBJ1-6	NA	TGTGCCAGCACCGACGGGTACAGGGTGGGTTCACCCCTCCACTTT	CASTDGYRVGSPLHF
TRBV29-1	NA	TRBJ2-7	TRBD2	TGCAGCGTAGGGACTAGGTCCGGCTCCGAGCAGTACTTC	CSVGTRSGSEQYF
TRBV19	NA	TRBJ2-5	NA	TGTGCCAGTAGTAGAATGACGGCCAGGGGGACCCAGTACTTC	CASSRMTARGTQYF
TRBV6-2/TRBV6-3	NA	TRBJ2-5	TRBD2	TGTGCCAGCAGTTACACTAGCGGGAACCAAGAGACCCAGTACTTC	CASSYTSGNQETQYF
TRBV9	NA	TRBJ2-3	NA	TGTGCCAGCAGCAGGAGCACAGATACGCAGTATTTT	CASSRSTDTQYF
TRBV5-1	few	TRBJ2-5	TRBD1	TGCGCCAGCAGCTCGTCGGGACAGCAAGAGACCCAGTACTTC	CASSSSGQQETQYF
TRBV29-1	few	TRBJ1-1	TRBD1	TGCAGCGCCGACAGGGACTTGGGGCAGACTGAAGCTTTCTTT	CSADRDLGQTEAFF
TRBV3-1	NA	TRBJ2-7	NA	TGTGCCAGCAGCCAAGATATCTCCGAGCAGTACTTC	CASSQDISEQYF
TRBV4-2	few	TRBJ2-1	NA	TGTGCCAGCAGCCAAGAAGAGGGGGTTGGGGGAGTTTACAATGAGCAGTTCTTC	CASSQEEGVGGVYNEQFF
TRBV19	NA	TRBJ2-7	TRBD2	TGTGCCAGTAGGGATGAGCGGGGCCCGGTCTACGAGCAGTACTTC	CASRDERGPVYEQYF
TRBV7-3	few	TRBJ2-2	NA	TGTGCCAGCAGCTTACGGCCGAGGGAGGCCGGGGAGCTGTTTTTT	CASSLRPREAGELFF
TRBV12-3/TRBV12-4	NA	TRBJ2-3	NA	TGTGCCAGCAGTTTAGTGTCGGGAGCAGATACGCAGTATTTT	CASSLVSGADTQYF
TRBV11-2	few	TRBJ2-4	TRBD2	TGTGCCAGCAGCTTAGGTCAGGTTGGGACTATTTTAAACATTCAGTACTTC	CASSLGQVGTILNIQYF
TRBV12-3/TRBV12-4	NA	TRBJ1-6	NA	TGTGCCAGCAGCCCGGACAGCCTTAGTTCACCCCTCCACTTT	CASSPDSLSSPLHF
TRBV7-2	many	TRBJ2-5	TRBD1	TGTGCCAGCAGCTCGACAGGGTCCCAAGAGACCCAGTACTTC	CASSSTGSQETQYF
TRBV7-2	NA	TRBJ2-5	TRBD2	TGTGCCAGCAGCCGATCAGCGGGGGGGTCCAGAGAGACCCAGTACTTC	CASSRSAGGSRETQYF
TRBV6-6	many	TRBJ1-1	NA	TGTGCCAGCAGCTATGCGACTAACACTGAAGCTTTCTTT	CASSYATNTEAFF